The rows below give T cell receptor beta chains drawn from one sample of a study of T-cell reconstitution after alpha-beta-depleted transplantation in children. TCRdb reprocessed the PCR reads via MiXCR and lists one record per CDR3 protein. This sample has roughly 100,000 distinct CDR3 sequences, with 4.5% to 7.5% found just once. Sequenced material: PBMCs, mostly from graft donor cells, taken 60 days after TCRalphabeta/CD19-depleted stem cell transplant. The origin of the receptors is a female patient under 10 years old who had a stem cell transplant for Fanconi anemia, so the T cells may come from the graft donor. Each CDR3 is given with its conserved first and last residue. D genes are given only for firm matches. Only some rows state a clone size, as once, few, many or a class for expanded clones.

D gene: NA; J gene: TRBJ2-2; V gene: TRBV5-1; clone size: many; CDR3 protein: CASRRSVQGGELFF; CDR3 DNA: TGCGCCAGCCGCCGAAGCGTACAGGGCGGGGAGCTGTTTTTT
D gene: NA; J gene: TRBJ2-2; V gene: TRBV7-2; clone size: many; CDR3 protein: CASSLLQNTGELFF; CDR3 DNA: TGTGCCAGCAGCTTACTTCAGAACACCGGGGAGCTGTTTTTT
D gene: NA; J gene: TRBJ2-1; V gene: TRBV4-1; clone size: many; CDR3 protein: CASSQARLVYNEQFF; CDR3 DNA: TGCGCCAGCAGCCAAGCCCGACTAGTCTACAATGAGCAGTTCTTC
D gene: NA; J gene: TRBJ2-1; V gene: TRBV5-1; clone size: NA; CDR3 protein: CASSLTGHNEQFF; CDR3 DNA: TGCGCCAGCAGCTTGACAGGCCACAATGAGCAGTTCTTC
D gene: TRBD1; J gene: TRBJ2-7; V gene: TRBV7-9; clone size: many; CDR3 protein: CASSPGQGYYYEQYF; CDR3 DNA: TGTGCCAGCAGCCCTGGACAGGGTTACTACTACGAGCAGTACTTC
D gene: TRBD1; J gene: TRBJ2-7; V gene: TRBV5-1; clone size: many; CDR3 protein: CASSSGTGVYEQYF; CDR3 DNA: TGCGCCAGCAGCTCGGGGACAGGGGTCTACGAGCAGTACTTC
D gene: TRBD2; J gene: TRBJ2-1; V gene: TRBV12-3/TRBV12-4; clone size: many; CDR3 protein: CASSPPRAGGHEQFF; CDR3 DNA: TGTGCCAGCAGCCCCCCGAGAGCGGGGGGGCATGAGCAGTTCTTC
D gene: NA; J gene: TRBJ2-4; V gene: TRBV7-9; clone size: few; CDR3 protein: CASSLGLSLQYF; CDR3 DNA: TGTGCCAGCAGCTTGGGCTTGAGTCTTCAGTACTTC
D gene: TRBD2; J gene: TRBJ2-5; V gene: TRBV5-1; clone size: many; CDR3 protein: CASSSIPLAGGETQYF; CDR3 DNA: TGCGCCAGCAGCTCCATCCCCCTAGCGGGAGGGGAGACCCAGTACTTC
D gene: NA; J gene: TRBJ2-1; V gene: TRBV20-1; clone size: many; CDR3 protein: CSAPAPNEQFF; CDR3 DNA: TGCAGTGCTCCCGCCCCCAATGAGCAGTTCTTC
D gene: TRBD1; J gene: TRBJ2-7; V gene: TRBV28; clone size: NA; CDR3 protein: CASSLPGQVESYEQYF; CDR3 DNA: TGTGCCAGCAGTTTACCCGGACAGGTCGAATCCTACGAGCAGTACTTC
D gene: TRBD2; J gene: TRBJ2-1; V gene: TRBV20-1; clone size: few; CDR3 protein: CSAAIAGPAYNEQFF; CDR3 DNA: TGCAGTGCTGCAATAGCGGGACCCGCCTACAATGAGCAGTTCTTC
D gene: NA; J gene: TRBJ2-3; V gene: TRBV6-5; clone size: many; CDR3 protein: CASSYGDADTQYF; CDR3 DNA: TGTGCCAGCAGTTACGGAGATGCAGATACGCAGTATTTT
D gene: NA; J gene: TRBJ2-3; V gene: TRBV11-3; clone size: many; CDR3 protein: CASSLDFGKGTDTQYF; CDR3 DNA: TGTGCCAGCAGCTTAGATTTCGGCAAGGGCACAGATACGCAGTATTTT
D gene: TRBD1; J gene: TRBJ2-6; V gene: TRBV25-1; clone size: few; CDR3 protein: CASRITGAPSSGANVLTF; CDR3 DNA: TGTGCCAGCAGAATAACAGGGGCCCCCAGCTCTGGGGCCAACGTCCTGACTTTC
D gene: NA; J gene: TRBJ2-2; V gene: TRBV5-1; clone size: few; CDR3 protein: CASSLSLAATGELFF; CDR3 DNA: TGCGCCAGCAGCTTGTCGTTAGCGGCGACCGGGGAGCTGTTTTTT
D gene: NA; J gene: TRBJ1-1; V gene: TRBV27; clone size: few; CDR3 protein: CASSSRTGVMNTEAFF; CDR3 DNA: TGTGCCAGCAGTTCTAGGACGGGAGTCATGAACACTGAAGCTTTCTTT
D gene: TRBD2; J gene: TRBJ2-1; V gene: TRBV3-1; clone size: NA; CDR3 protein: CASTQRRTSGSYNEQFF; CDR3 DNA: TGTGCCAGCACCCAACGCAGGACTAGCGGGAGCTACAATGAGCAGTTCTTC
D gene: TRBD1; J gene: TRBJ2-1; V gene: TRBV5-5; clone size: few; CDR3 protein: CASSLARFWDRIYNEQFF; CDR3 DNA: TGTGCCAGCAGCTTGGCCCGGTTTTGGGACAGAATTTACAATGAGCAGTTCTTC
D gene: NA; J gene: TRBJ1-2; V gene: TRBV6-1; clone size: few; CDR3 protein: CASSEYGRGRDYGYTF; CDR3 DNA: TGTGCCAGCAGTGAATACGGGAGGGGTCGTGACTATGGCTACACCTTC
D gene: NA; J gene: TRBJ2-1; V gene: TRBV28; clone size: NA; CDR3 protein: CASRPPFYNEQFF; CDR3 DNA: TGTGCCAGCAGGCCGCCCTTTTACAATGAGCAGTTCTTC
D gene: TRBD2; J gene: TRBJ2-1; V gene: TRBV7-3; clone size: few; CDR3 protein: CASSFVAGGNEQFF; CDR3 DNA: TGTGCCAGCAGCTTCGTAGCGGGAGGCAATGAGCAGTTCTTC
D gene: TRBD2; J gene: TRBJ2-2; V gene: TRBV9; clone size: NA; CDR3 protein: CASSAGGGAYTGELFF; CDR3 DNA: TGTGCCAGCAGCGCCGGCGGGGGGGCCTACACCGGGGAGCTGTTTTTT
D gene: TRBD1; J gene: TRBJ1-2; V gene: TRBV12-3/TRBV12-4; clone size: many; CDR3 protein: CASSWTGMGGYTF; CDR3 DNA: TGTGCCAGCAGTTGGACAGGGATGGGAGGCTACACCTTC
D gene: TRBD1; J gene: TRBJ2-1; V gene: TRBV5-6; clone size: NA; CDR3 protein: CASSQYGTGDYNEQFF; CDR3 DNA: TGTGCCAGCAGCCAGTACGGGACAGGTGACTACAATGAGCAGTTCTTC
D gene: TRBD1; J gene: TRBJ1-6; V gene: TRBV2; clone size: many; CDR3 protein: CASRDTGASYNSPLHF; CDR3 DNA: TGTGCCAGCAGAGATACAGGGGCCTCCTATAATTCACCCCTCCACTTT
D gene: NA; J gene: TRBJ2-3; V gene: TRBV2; clone size: many; CDR3 protein: CATEGSTDTQYF; CDR3 DNA: TGTGCCACCGAAGGTAGCACAGATACGCAGTATTTT
D gene: TRBD1; J gene: TRBJ1-1; V gene: TRBV7-2; clone size: NA; CDR3 protein: CASSKDRGYTEAFF; CDR3 DNA: TGTGCCAGCAGCAAAGACAGGGGTTATACTGAAGCTTTCTTT
D gene: TRBD2; J gene: TRBJ2-1; V gene: TRBV20-1; clone size: many; CDR3 protein: CSTLGGLAGPTYNEQFF; CDR3 DNA: TGCAGTACCCTCGGGGGACTAGCGGGGCCGACCTACAATGAGCAGTTCTTC
D gene: TRBD1; J gene: TRBJ1-2; V gene: TRBV28; clone size: many; CDR3 protein: CASSLSTGGWGYTF; CDR3 DNA: TGTGCCAGCAGTTTATCCACAGGGGGCTGGGGCTACACCTTC
D gene: TRBD2; J gene: TRBJ2-1; V gene: TRBV18; clone size: few; CDR3 protein: CASSLASGRYNEQFF; CDR3 DNA: TGTGCCAGCTCCCTGGCTAGCGGGAGATACAATGAGCAGTTCTTC
D gene: TRBD1; J gene: TRBJ1-2; V gene: TRBV6-2/TRBV6-3; clone size: many; CDR3 protein: CASTYRDRIYGYTF; CDR3 DNA: TGTGCCAGCACCTACCGGGACAGGATCTATGGCTACACCTTC
D gene: TRBD1; J gene: TRBJ1-2; V gene: TRBV3-1; clone size: many; CDR3 protein: CASSQVRQGYGYTF; CDR3 DNA: TGTGCCAGCAGCCAAGTAAGACAGGGCTATGGCTACACCTTC
D gene: NA; J gene: TRBJ1-4; V gene: TRBV7-8; clone size: many; CDR3 protein: CASGDTGRRNEKLFF; CDR3 DNA: TGTGCCAGCGGAGACACCGGGAGACGTAATGAAAAACTGTTTTTT
D gene: NA; J gene: TRBJ1-2; V gene: TRBV5-6; clone size: NA; CDR3 protein: CASSPGPGLFYGYTF; CDR3 DNA: TGTGCCAGCAGCCCTGGGCCAGGCCTTTTCTATGGCTACACCTTC
D gene: NA; J gene: TRBJ1-6; V gene: TRBV7-8; clone size: few; CDR3 protein: CASSARGPGSYNSPLHF; CDR3 DNA: TGTGCCAGCAGCGCCCGTGGGCCCGGCTCCTATAATTCACCCCTCCACTTT
D gene: NA; J gene: TRBJ2-5; V gene: TRBV5-1; clone size: NA; CDR3 protein: CASSPNQETQYF; CDR3 DNA: TGCGCCAGCAGCCCCAACCAAGAGACCCAGTACTTC
D gene: TRBD2; J gene: TRBJ2-3; V gene: TRBV12-3/TRBV12-4; clone size: many; CDR3 protein: CASTQRGVQYF; CDR3 DNA: TGTGCCAGCACCCAGCGGGGAGTGCAGTATTTT
D gene: TRBD2; J gene: TRBJ2-5; V gene: TRBV2; clone size: many; CDR3 protein: CASSEFGTRGETQYF; CDR3 DNA: TGTGCCAGCAGTGAGTTCGGGACTAGGGGAGAGACCCAGTACTTC
D gene: TRBD2; J gene: TRBJ2-1; V gene: TRBV11-2; clone size: many; CDR3 protein: CASSLVASGRLNEQFF; CDR3 DNA: TGTGCCAGCAGCTTAGTAGCTAGCGGGAGGCTTAATGAGCAGTTCTTC
D gene: NA; J gene: TRBJ2-5; V gene: TRBV5-1; clone size: many; CDR3 protein: CASSWHQETQYF; CDR3 DNA: TGCGCCAGCAGCTGGCACCAAGAGACCCAGTACTTC
D gene: TRBD2; J gene: TRBJ2-1; V gene: TRBV6-5; clone size: many; CDR3 protein: CASSYSRLAANNEQFF; CDR3 DNA: TGTGCCAGCAGTTACAGCCGACTAGCAGCTAACAATGAGCAGTTCTTC
D gene: NA; J gene: TRBJ2-4; V gene: TRBV28; clone size: many; CDR3 protein: CASSLARQGLAKNIQYF; CDR3 DNA: TGTGCCAGCAGTTTGGCCAGGCAGGGCCTAGCCAAAAACATTCAGTACTTC
D gene: NA; J gene: TRBJ2-7; V gene: TRBV5-1; clone size: NA; CDR3 protein: CASSPEPRYEQYF; CDR3 DNA: TGCGCCAGCAGCCCAGAACCCCGTTACGAGCAGTACTTC
D gene: NA; J gene: TRBJ2-7; V gene: TRBV5-1; clone size: few; CDR3 protein: CASSLGPGPAYEQYF; CDR3 DNA: TGCGCCAGCAGCTTGGGGCCAGGGCCCGCCTACGAGCAGTACTTC
D gene: TRBD2; J gene: TRBJ2-7; V gene: TRBV27; clone size: many; CDR3 protein: CASSRGLAGGKSSYEQYF; CDR3 DNA: TGTGCCAGCAGCCGAGGACTAGCGGGAGGGAAGAGCTCCTACGAGCAGTACTTC
D gene: NA; J gene: TRBJ2-3; V gene: TRBV10-2; clone size: few; CDR3 protein: CASSEWRLTVTDTQYF; CDR3 DNA: TGCGCCAGCAGTGAGTGGCGGCTTACGGTCACAGATACGCAGTATTTT
D gene: TRBD1; J gene: TRBJ2-7; V gene: TRBV6-4; clone size: NA; CDR3 protein: CAIRGLPLFSYEQYF; CDR3 DNA: TGTGCCATCAGGGGGCTACCCTTATTCTCCTACGAGCAGTACTTC
D gene: NA; J gene: TRBJ2-7; V gene: TRBV20-1; clone size: NA; CDR3 protein: CSARPGPTNHEQYF; CDR3 DNA: TGCAGTGCTAGACCGGGACCCACGAACCACGAGCAGTACTTC